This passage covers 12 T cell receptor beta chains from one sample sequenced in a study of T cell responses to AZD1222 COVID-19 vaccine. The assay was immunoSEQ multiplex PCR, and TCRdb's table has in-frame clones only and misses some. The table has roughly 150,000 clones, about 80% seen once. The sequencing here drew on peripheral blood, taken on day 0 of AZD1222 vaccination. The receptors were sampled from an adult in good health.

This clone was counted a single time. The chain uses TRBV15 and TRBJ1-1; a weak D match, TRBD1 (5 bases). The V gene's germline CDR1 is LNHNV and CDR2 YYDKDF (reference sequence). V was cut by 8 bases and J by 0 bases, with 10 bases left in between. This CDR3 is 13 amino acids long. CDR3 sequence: CATGWGLNTEAFF. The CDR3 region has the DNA TGTGCCACCGGGTGGGGGTTGAACACTGAAGCTTTCTTT.

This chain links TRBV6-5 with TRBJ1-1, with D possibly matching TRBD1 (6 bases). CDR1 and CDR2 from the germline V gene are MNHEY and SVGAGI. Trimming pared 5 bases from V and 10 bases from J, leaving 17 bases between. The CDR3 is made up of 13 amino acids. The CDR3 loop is CASSPLRQEAAFF. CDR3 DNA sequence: TGTGCCAGCAGTCCCCTCCGACAGGAGGCAGCTTTCTTT.

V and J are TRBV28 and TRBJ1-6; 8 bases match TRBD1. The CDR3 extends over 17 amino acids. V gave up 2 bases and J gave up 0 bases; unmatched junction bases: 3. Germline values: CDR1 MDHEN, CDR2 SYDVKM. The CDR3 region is CASSLRGTGSYNSPLHF. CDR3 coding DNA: TGTGCCAGCAGTTTACGGGGGACAGGCTCCTATAATTCACCCCTCCACTTT.

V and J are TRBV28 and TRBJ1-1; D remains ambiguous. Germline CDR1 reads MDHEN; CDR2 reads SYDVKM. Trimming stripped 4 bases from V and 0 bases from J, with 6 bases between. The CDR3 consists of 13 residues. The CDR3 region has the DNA TGTGCCAGCAGTTGGCCGATGAACACTGAAGCTTTCTTT. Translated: CASSWPMNTEAFF.

CDR3 in amino acids: CAISQGAVNYGYTF. The CDR3 DNA sequence: TGTGCCATCAGCCAGGGGGCGGTTAACTATGGCTACACCTTC. This chain links TRBV10-3 with TRBJ1-2; TRBD1 aligns across 8 bases. V was pared by 6 bases and J by 1 base, with 4 bases of the junction left unmatched. Germline CDR1 is ENHRY and CDR2 is SYGVKD. The CDR3 spans 14 residues.

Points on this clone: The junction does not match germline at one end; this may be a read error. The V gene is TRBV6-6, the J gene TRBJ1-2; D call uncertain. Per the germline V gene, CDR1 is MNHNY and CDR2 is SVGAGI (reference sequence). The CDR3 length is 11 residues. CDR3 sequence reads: CASRGLADLTF. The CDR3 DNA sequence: TGTGCCAGCAGAGGACTAGCAGATCTCACGTTC.

The CDR3 sequence: CASSRTGAGTYEQYF. The CDR3 coding sequence is TGTGCCAGCTCACGAACAGGGGCTGGGACCTACGAGCAGTACTTC. The gene calls are TRBV18 and TRBJ2-7; 7 bases agree with TRBD1. The CDR3 is 15 residues long. The ends lost 4 bases at V and 2 bases at J; junction bases unmatched: 8. Germline lookup yields CDR1 KGHSH and CDR2 LQKENI.

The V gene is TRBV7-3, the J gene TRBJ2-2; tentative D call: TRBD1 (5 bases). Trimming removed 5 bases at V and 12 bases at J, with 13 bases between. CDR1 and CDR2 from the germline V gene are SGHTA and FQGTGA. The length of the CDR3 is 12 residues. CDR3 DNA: TGTGCCAGCAGCCAAGGGGAACAGCAGCTGTTTTTT. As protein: CASSQGEQQLFF.

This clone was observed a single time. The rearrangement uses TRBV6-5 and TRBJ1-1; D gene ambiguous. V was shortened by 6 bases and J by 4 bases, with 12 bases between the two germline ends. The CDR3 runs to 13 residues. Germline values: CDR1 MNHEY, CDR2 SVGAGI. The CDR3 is CASRATTFTEAFF. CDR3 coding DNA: TGTGCCAGCAGAGCAACAACCTTCACTGAAGCTTTCTTT.

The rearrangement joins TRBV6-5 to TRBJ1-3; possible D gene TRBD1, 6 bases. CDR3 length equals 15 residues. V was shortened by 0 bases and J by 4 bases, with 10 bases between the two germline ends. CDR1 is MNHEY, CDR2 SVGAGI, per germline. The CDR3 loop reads CASSYSGTYGNTIYF. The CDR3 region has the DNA TGTGCCAGCAGTTACTCGGGGACATACGGAAACACCATATATTTT.

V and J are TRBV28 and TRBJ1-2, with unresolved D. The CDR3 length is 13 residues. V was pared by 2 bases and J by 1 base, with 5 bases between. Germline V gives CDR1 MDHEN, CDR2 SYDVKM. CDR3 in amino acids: CASSLAGNYGYTF. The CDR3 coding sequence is TGTGCCAGCAGTTTAGCGGGTAACTATGGCTACACCTTC.

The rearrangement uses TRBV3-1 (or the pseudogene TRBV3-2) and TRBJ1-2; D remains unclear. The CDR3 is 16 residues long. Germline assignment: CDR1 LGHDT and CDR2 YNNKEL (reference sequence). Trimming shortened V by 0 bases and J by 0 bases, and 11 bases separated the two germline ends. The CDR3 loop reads CASSQDWKGANYGYTF. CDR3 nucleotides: TGTGCCAGCAGCCAAGACTGGAAGGGAGCTAACTATGGCTACACCTTC.